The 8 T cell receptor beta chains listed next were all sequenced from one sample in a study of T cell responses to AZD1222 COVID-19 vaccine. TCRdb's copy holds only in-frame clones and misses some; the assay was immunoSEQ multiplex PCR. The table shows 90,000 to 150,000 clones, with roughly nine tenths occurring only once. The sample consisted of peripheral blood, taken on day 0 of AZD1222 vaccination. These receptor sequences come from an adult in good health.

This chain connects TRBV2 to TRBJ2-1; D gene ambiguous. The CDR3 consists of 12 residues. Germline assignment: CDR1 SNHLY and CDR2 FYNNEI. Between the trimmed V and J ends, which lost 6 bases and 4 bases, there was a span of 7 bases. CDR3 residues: CASRDDYNEQFF. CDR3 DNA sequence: TGTGCCAGCAGGGACGATTACAATGAGCAGTTCTTC.

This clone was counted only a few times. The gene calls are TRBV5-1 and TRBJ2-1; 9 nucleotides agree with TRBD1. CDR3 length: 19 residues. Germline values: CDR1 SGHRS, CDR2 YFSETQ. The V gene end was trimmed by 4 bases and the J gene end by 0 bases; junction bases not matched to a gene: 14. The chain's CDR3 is CASSAAGTGKGLSYNEQFF. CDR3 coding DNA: TGCGCCAGCAGCGCAGCCGGGACAGGGAAGGGGCTCTCCTACAATGAGCAGTTCTTC. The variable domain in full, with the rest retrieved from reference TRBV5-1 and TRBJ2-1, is KAGVTQTPRYLIKTRGQQVTLSCSPISGHRSVSWYQQTPGQGLQFLFEYFSETQRNKGNFPGRFSGRQFSNSRSEMNVSTLELGDSALYLCASSAAGTGKGLSYNEQFFGPGTRLTVL.

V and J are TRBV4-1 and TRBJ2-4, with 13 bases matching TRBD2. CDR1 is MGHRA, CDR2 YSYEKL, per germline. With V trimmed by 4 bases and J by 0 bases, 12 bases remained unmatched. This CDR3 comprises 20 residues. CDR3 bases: TGCGCCAGCAGCCCCCCCCCGGGGACTAGCGGGACCGTAGCCAAAAACATTCAGTACTTC. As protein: CASSPPPGTSGTVAKNIQYF.

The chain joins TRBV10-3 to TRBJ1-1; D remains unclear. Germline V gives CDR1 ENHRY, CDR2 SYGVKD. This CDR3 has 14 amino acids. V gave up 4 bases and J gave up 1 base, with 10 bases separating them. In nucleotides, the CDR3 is TGTGCCATCAGTGGAAGGTCAGAGAACACTGAAGCTTTCTTT. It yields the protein CAISGRSENTEAFF.

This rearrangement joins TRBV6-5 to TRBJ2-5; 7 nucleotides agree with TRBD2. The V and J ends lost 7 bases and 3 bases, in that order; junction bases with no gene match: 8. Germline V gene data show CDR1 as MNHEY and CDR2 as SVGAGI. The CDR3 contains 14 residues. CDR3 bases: TGTGCCAGCAAGGGAGGGTGGGCAGAAGAGACCCAGTACTTC. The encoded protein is CASKGGWAEETQYF.

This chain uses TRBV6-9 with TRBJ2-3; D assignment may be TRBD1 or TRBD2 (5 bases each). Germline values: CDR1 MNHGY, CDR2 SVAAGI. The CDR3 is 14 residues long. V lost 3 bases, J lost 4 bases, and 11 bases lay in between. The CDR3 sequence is CASSYGTWPDTQYF. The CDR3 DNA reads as TGTGCCAGCAGTTACGGGACCTGGCCAGATACGCAGTATTTT.

For the CDR3, the DNA is TGTGCCTGTGGAGCAGAACCGACTCAAGAGACCCAGTACTTC. The encoded protein is CACGAEPTQETQYF. The V gene is TRBV30, the J gene TRBJ2-5; D is ambiguous. The V gene lost 6 bases and the J gene lost 2 bases, with 16 bases spanning the gap. CDR1 is GTSNPN, CDR2 SVGIG, per germline (reference sequence). The CDR3 has 14 residues.

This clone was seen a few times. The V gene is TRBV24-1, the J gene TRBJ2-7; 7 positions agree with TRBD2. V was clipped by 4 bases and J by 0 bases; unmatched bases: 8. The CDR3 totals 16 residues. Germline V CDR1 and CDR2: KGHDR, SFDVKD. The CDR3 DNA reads TGTGCCACCAGTGACCCAGGAGCGGGGACCTCCTACGAGCAGTACTTC. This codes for CATSDPGAGTSYEQYF.